The 28 T cell receptor beta chains in this list originate from one sample, sequenced in a study of blood T cell repertoires in COVID-19. Assay: immunoSEQ multiplex PCR; the TCRdb copy retains only in-frame clones and omits some. The table lists under 500,000 clones, 75% to 90% of them singletons. The sequenced material came from PBMCs or T cells enriched from blood (not recorded which). Source of these receptors: a man aged 25-40 years who had recovered from COVID-19.

The J gene is TRBJ2-7, the V gene TRBV6-5, with 7 bases that match TRBD2. The J segment lost 2 bases and the V segment lost 0 bases, leaving 4 bases of the junction unmatched. The CDR3 is 15 amino acids. Germline V lookup: CDR1 MNHEY, CDR2 SVGAGI. The CDR3 loop is CASSYSSGDTYEQYF. DNA for the CDR3: TGTGCCAGCAGTTACTCGAGCGGGGATACCTACGAGCAGTACTTC.

This chain connects TRBV6-6 to TRBJ2-3; 8 bases are a match to TRBD2. This CDR3 spans 17 amino acids. V gave up 5 bases and J gave up 4 bases; unmatched junction bases: 14. Germline loops: CDR1 MNHNY, CDR2 SVGAGI (reference sequence). The DNA of the CDR3 is TGTGCCAGCAGTCGCCTTCCGAGAGCGGGAGTCCCAGATACGCAGTATTTT. Its translation is CASSRLPRAGVPDTQYF.

This chain links TRBV14 with TRBJ2-2, with TRBD2 matching 8 bases. The V gene's germline CDR1 is SGHDN and CDR2 FVKESK. The CDR3 has 16 residues. The trim removed 4 bases at V and 0 bases at J, leaving 4 bases unmatched. The CDR3 protein is CASSPLTSANTGELFF. In DNA, the CDR3 is TGTGCCAGCAGCCCCCTGACTAGCGCGAACACCGGGGAGCTGTTTTTT. Filled out from reference TRBV14 and TRBJ2-2, the complete variable domain reads EAGVTQFPSHSVIEKGQTVTLRCDPISGHDNLYWYRRVMGKEIKFLLHFVKESKQDESGMPNNRFLAERTGGTYSTLKVQPAELEDSGVYFCASSPLTSANTGELFFGEGSRLTVL.

V is TRBV9 and J is TRBJ2-2, with TRBD2 matching 11 bases. The CDR3 extends over 20 amino acids. Germline trimming cut 3 bases from V and 4 bases from J; bases unmatched to any gene: 17. Germline V CDR1 and CDR2: SGDLS, YYNGEE. The CDR3 nucleotides are TGTGCCAGCAGCGGAGCACCGGGACTAGCGGAGCCGAAGAGCACCGGGGAGCTGTTTTTT. This gives the protein CASSGAPGLAEPKSTGELFF.

The chain joins TRBV6-5 to TRBJ2-5, with 11 nucleotides matching TRBD1. J was trimmed by 5 bases and V by 6 bases; bases with no gene match: 2. The CDR3 length is 13 residues. Germline V CDR1 and CDR2: MNHEY, SVGAGI. The CDR3 DNA is TGTGCCAGCAGGCGGGACAGGGGGGAGACCCAGTACTTC. The encoded protein is CASRRDRGETQYF.

In regard to this clone: The sample has other DNA sequences that encode this CDR3 too. The rearrangement joins TRBV28 to TRBJ1-1, with D unresolved. The length of the CDR3 is 13 residues. Trimming pared 8 bases from V and 1 base from J, leaving 11 bases between. CDR1 and CDR2 from the germline V gene are MDHEN and SYDVKM. CDR3 residues: CASRTGENTEAFF. The DNA for the CDR3 is TGTGCCAGCCGGACCGGGGAGAACACTGAAGCTTTCTTT.

In DNA form, the CDR3 reads TGCGCCAGCAGCCCGGGACTAGCGGTGCAAGAGACCCAGTACTTC. As protein: CASSPGLAVQETQYF. The V and J genes are TRBV5-1 and TRBJ2-5; 11 positions match TRBD2. The CDR3 covers 15 residues. Germline V gene data show CDR1 as SGHRS and CDR2 as YFSETQ. V gave up 4 bases and J gave up 2 bases; unmatched junction bases: 4.

This rearrangement joins TRBV11-1 to TRBJ1-1, with D tentatively TRBD1 (6 bases). This CDR3 comprises 15 residues. Germline V CDR1 and CDR2: SGHAT, FQDESV (reference sequence). V lost 7 bases to trimming and J lost 6 bases, with 21 bases between them. The CDR3 nucleotides read TGTGCCAGCACCCCCCGGCTCCAGGGGTTCTCTGAAGCTTTCTTT. It translates to CASTPRLQGFSEAFF.

V gene TRBV7-2 combines with J gene TRBJ1-5; no clear D. This CDR3 contains 14 residues. V was cut by 3 bases and J by 1 base, with 7 bases left in between. CDR1 is SGHTA, CDR2 FQGNSA, per germline. The CDR3 coding sequence is TGTGCCAGCAGCTTCGGGTGGAGCAATCAGCCCCAGCATTTT. Translated, it gives CASSFGWSNQPQHF.

This clone has just a few counts. The chain couples TRBV5-4 to TRBJ2-7, with 10 positions matching TRBD1. Germline V gene data show CDR1 as SGHNT and CDR2 as YYREEE (reference sequence). J gave up 7 bases and V 5 bases, and 6 bases lay outside the gene matches. CDR3 size: 13 residues. CDR3 in amino acids: CASRATGGREQYF. The CDR3 DNA reads TGTGCCAGCAGGGCGACAGGGGGCAGGGAGCAGTACTTC.

This chain connects TRBV4-1 to TRBJ1-5, with D uncertain. The CDR3 sequence is 17 residues long. Trimming shortened V by 2 bases and J by 0 bases, and 14 bases separated the two germline ends. Per germline, CDR1 MGHRA and CDR2 YSYEKL. The CDR3 spells CASSQSGGGHSNQPQHF. CDR3 bases: TGCGCCAGCAGCCAAAGTGGTGGAGGTCATAGCAATCAGCCCCAGCATTTT.

The chain uses TRBV7-8 and TRBJ1-4, with D maybe TRBD1 (5 bases). V was shortened by 6 bases and J by 4 bases, with 15 bases between the two germline ends. This CDR3 comprises 15 residues. CDR1 is SGHVS and CDR2 is FQNEAQ in the germline V gene. CDR3 sequence reads: CASRTLGGYNEKLFF. The CDR3 DNA reads TGTGCCAGCAGGACCTTGGGGGGGTATAATGAAAAACTGTTTTTT.

The chain couples TRBV5-6 to TRBJ1-6; possible D gene TRBD1, 5 bases. The CDR3 runs to 15 residues. V shed 2 bases and J shed 6 bases, with 12 bases lying between them. CDR1 is SGHDT and CDR2 is YYEEEE in the germline V gene. The CDR3 coding sequence is TGTGCCAGCAGCTTTAGGGGCGAGACTAATTCACCCCTCCACTTT. Protein: CASSFRGETNSPLHF.

V and J are TRBV4-1 and TRBJ2-5, with 8 positions matching TRBD1. Trimming cost V 0 bases and J 4 bases; bases outside gene matches: 4. The germline CDR1 and CDR2 sequences are MGHRA and YSYEKL. The length of the CDR3 is 15 residues. DNA of the CDR3: TGCGCCAGCAGCCAAGAAGGTGACAGGGGAGAGACCCAGTACTTC. Translation gives CASSQEGDRGETQYF.

The V call is TRBV21-1, the J call TRBJ1-4; the DNA was not compared with TRBD1, the D call given in the table. TRBV21-1 is classified as a pseudogene. The length of the CDR3 is 14 residues. The CDR3 nucleotides read TGTGCCAGCAGCAAAGCGACGCAGGGTGAAAAACTGTTTTTT. As protein: CASSKATQGEKLFF.

This clone showed up just a few times. V gene TRBV9 combines with J gene TRBJ2-3, with TRBD2 matching 10 bases. This CDR3 is built from 16 residues. From germline, CDR1 is SGDLS and CDR2 YYNGEE. After removal of 4 bases from V and 0 bases from J, the junction contained 5 bases not matched to a gene. CDR3 region: CASSPRTSGSTDTQYF. CDR3 nucleotides: TGTGCCAGCAGCCCGCGGACTAGCGGAAGCACAGATACGCAGTATTTT. Looking up the rest from reference TRBV9 and TRBJ2-3 gives the full variable domain: DSGVTQTPKHLITATGQRVTLRCSPRSGDLSVYWYQQSLDQGLQFLIQYYNGEERAKGNILERFSAQQFPDLHSELNLSSLELGDSALYFCASSPRTSGSTDTQYFGPGTRLTVL.

The CDR3 reads CAISHRDSNQPQHF. The CDR3, as DNA: TGTGCCATCAGCCACAGGGATAGCAATCAGCCCCAGCATTTT. The chain links TRBV10-3 to TRBJ1-5; tentatively, D is TRBD1 (6 bases). V was cut by 6 bases and J by 0 bases, with 9 bases left in between. The germline CDR1 and CDR2 sequences are ENHRY and SYGVKD. The CDR3 runs to 14 residues.

V gene TRBV14 combines with J gene TRBJ1-2, with D possibly being TRBD1 (5 bases). Germline CDR1 is SGHDN and CDR2 is FVKESK. The CDR3 has 12 residues. The V end was cut by 1 base, the J end by 8 bases, with 8 bases between. The DNA for the CDR3 is TGTGCCAGCAGCCAAGGGGGGGAGGGCTACACCTTC. It is translated as CASSQGGEGYTF.

This rearrangement joins TRBV6-5 to TRBJ1-1; 10 bases are shared with TRBD1. V was clipped by 5 bases and J by 6 bases; unmatched bases: 9. Per the germline V gene, CDR1 is MNHEY and CDR2 is SVGAGI. This CDR3 is built from 15 residues. DNA of the CDR3: TGTGCCAGCAGTCCCGGGACAGGGGACTCTGCTGAAGCTTTCTTT. Protein product: CASSPGTGDSAEAFF.

J is TRBJ1-4 and V is TRBV19; the D is unclear. V was cut by 6 bases and J by 8 bases, with 19 bases left in between. The V gene's germline CDR1 is LNHDA and CDR2 SQIVND (reference sequence). The CDR3 has 15 amino acids. CDR3 nucleotides: TGTGCCAGTAGCGCAGGTGTAGCGAAGGGAGAAAAACTGTTTTTT. Amino acids: CASSAGVAKGEKLFF.

The gene calls are TRBV7-8 and TRBJ2-1; D is possibly TRBD2 (6 bases). In germline, CDR1 is SGHVS, CDR2 FQNEAQ. The V gene lost 5 bases and the J gene lost 3 bases, with 17 bases spanning the gap. The CDR3 is 16 residues long. CDR3: CASSAGTAGIYNEQFF. In nucleotides, the CDR3 is TGTGCCAGCAGCGCAGGGACGGCGGGGATCTACAATGAGCAGTTCTTC.

The J gene is TRBJ1-1, the V gene TRBV6-1, with a possible D match to TRBD1 (6 bases). The CDR3 length is 13 residues. Germline CDR1 and CDR2: MNHNS and SASEGT. Trimming took 3 bases from V and 8 from J, leaving 13 bases between them. The CDR3 DNA reads as TGTGCCAGCAGTGACCGCCCCGGGACAGAAGCTTTCTTT. Its translation is CASSDRPGTEAFF.

The chain links TRBV19 to TRBJ2-4, with 7 bases that match TRBD2. CDR3 length equals 17 residues. V lost 5 bases and J lost 0; bases outside the gene matches: 10. Germline assignment: CDR1 LNHDA and CDR2 SQIVND (reference sequence). CDR3 coding DNA: TGTGCCAGTAGTTCTTACCTAGCGGCGGCAGCCAAAAACATTCAGTACTTC. Translated: CASSSYLAAAAKNIQYF.

This chain connects TRBV5-1 to TRBJ1-3; D gene ambiguous. Germline CDR1 is SGHRS and CDR2 is YFSETQ. The CDR3 contains 14 residues. The ends were cut back, 7 bases at V and 0 bases at J, with 11 bases in the middle. CDR3 sequence reads: CASEERSSGNTIYF. The CDR3 region has the DNA TGCGCCAGCGAAGAACGTAGCTCTGGAAACACCATATATTTT.

The rearrangement links TRBV12-1 to TRBJ1-6; TRBD1, as called in the table, went unchecked against the DNA. TRBV12-1 is classified as a pseudogene. The length of the CDR3 is 15 residues. The CDR3 loop reads CASSFVPDTNSPLHF. In DNA form, the CDR3 reads TGTGCCAGCAGCTTTGTCCCGGACACTAATTCACCCCTCCACTTT.

V gene TRBV6-5 combines with J gene TRBJ1-1; D is unclear. Germline V lookup: CDR1 MNHEY, CDR2 SVGAGI. The CDR3 sequence is 13 residues long. V was pared by 7 bases and J by 0 bases, with 9 bases between. The CDR3: CASIDLLNTEAFF. The DNA of the CDR3 is TGTGCCAGCATAGACTTACTGAACACTGAAGCTTTCTTT.

The rearrangement joins TRBV7-9 to TRBJ1-4; TRBD1 agrees at 7 bases. V shed 4 bases and J 6 bases; nucleotides not matched to a gene: 14. The CDR3 loop spans 17 amino acids. The V gene's germline CDR1 is SEHNR and CDR2 FQNEAQ (reference sequence). The DNA of the CDR3 is TGTGCCAGCAGCTCCGGCGGCAGGGGGAGAGATCATGAAAAACTGTTTTTT. It is translated as CASSSGGRGRDHEKLFF.

This chain connects TRBV7-2 to TRBJ1-3, with TRBD1 matching 7 bases. V dropped 2 bases and J dropped 2; count of bases not matched to a gene: 3. The CDR3 is 15 amino acids. In germline, CDR1 is SGHTA, CDR2 FQGNSA. DNA of the CDR3: TGTGCCAGCAGCTTAATTACAGGGGCTGGAAACACCATATATTTT. It is translated as CASSLITGAGNTIYF.